Following are 30 T cell receptor beta chains from one sample sequenced in a study of beta chain features in type 1 diabetes. As every portion of the isolated RNA was reverse transcribed, the sequencing read expressed TCRB transcripts. TCRdb's table, derived via immunoSEQ multiplex PCR, lists solely in-frame clones and lacks some. The table lists over 120,000 clones, about 10% of them singletons. The sequenced material came from naive CD4+ T cells from blood. The receptors originated from a man in his late teens or twenties in good health.

V and J are TRBV27 and TRBJ2-7; TRBD1 agrees at 10 bases. The CDR3 is 14 amino acids. V lost 6 bases to trimming and J lost 3 bases; unmatched junction nucleotides: 5. CDR1 is MNHEY and CDR2 is SMNVEV in the germline V gene (reference sequence). The CDR3: CASRGTGESYEQYF. Written as DNA, the CDR3 is TGTGCCAGCAGGGGGACAGGGGAAAGCTACGAGCAGTACTTC.

The table lists this clone with a few counts. V gene TRBV5-1 combines with J gene TRBJ1-5; tentative D call: TRBD1 (5 bases). Trimming stripped 0 bases from V and 2 bases from J, with 9 bases between. This CDR3 is built from 15 residues. Germline CDR1 SGHRS, CDR2 YFSETQ. This CDR3 reads CASSLAGRGNQPQHF. The CDR3, as DNA: TGCGCCAGCAGCTTGGCCGGCAGGGGCAATCAGCCCCAGCATTTT.

This chain links TRBV7-2 with TRBJ2-5, with D unclear. The V gene lost 0 bases and the J gene lost 4 bases, with 18 bases spanning the gap. Germline CDR1 reads SGHTA; CDR2 reads FQGNSA. This CDR3 contains 17 residues. The CDR3 nucleotides read TGTGCCAGCAGCTTAGCCCCCCTTAGCTTGGCCCGAGAGACCCAGTACTTC. Translation: CASSLAPLSLARETQYF.

This clone was seen ten or more times. This sequence joins TRBV10-3 and TRBJ2-3; TRBD2 matches 8 bases. Germline V gene data show CDR1 as ENHRY and CDR2 as SYGVKD. The length of the CDR3 is 14 residues. V trimming: 7 bases; J trimming: 0 bases; junction bases outside the gene matches: 3. The CDR3 reads CAIKAGGSTDTQYF. The DNA of the CDR3 is TGTGCCATCAAGGCGGGGGGTAGCACAGATACGCAGTATTTT.

This clone was recorded many times. The chain combines TRBV4-3 with TRBJ1-2; D perhaps matches TRBD1 (6 bases). V dropped 4 bases and J dropped 7 bases, with 19 bases sitting between them. Germline-derived CDR1 and CDR2 are LGHNA and YSLEER. CDR3 length equals 15 residues. This CDR3 reads CASSLRDTGTFGYTF. CDR3 nucleotide sequence: TGCGCCAGCAGCCTCCGGGACACCGGAACTTTTGGCTACACCTTC.

The chain links TRBV7-9 to TRBJ2-7; 10 bases map to TRBD2. CDR3 length: 15 amino acids. V trimming: 1 base; J trimming: 7 bases; junction bases outside the gene matches: 7. CDR1 is SEHNR, CDR2 FQNEAQ, per germline (reference sequence). CDR3 DNA: TGTGCCAGCAGCTTAGGGCTAGCGGGGGTTGGGGAGCAGTACTTC. The encoded protein is CASSLGLAGVGEQYF.

This clone was seen once. The DNA of the CDR3 is TGTGCCAGCAGCGTAGATGGGCAGGTGGGGCAGTATTTT. As protein: CASSVDGQVGQYF. The rearrangement uses TRBV9 and TRBJ2-3; no definite D call. Trimming stripped 0 bases from V and 11 bases from J, with 13 bases between. The CDR3 is 13 residues long. Germline values: CDR1 SGDLS, CDR2 YYNGEE.

This clone was seen at least ten times. V usage is TRBV5-1 and J usage is TRBJ2-1; D gene uncertain. The germline gives CDR1 SGHRS, CDR2 YFSETQ. V dropped 0 bases and J dropped 8 bases, with 6 bases sitting between them. This CDR3 region has 12 residues. In DNA, the CDR3 is TGCGCCAGCAGCTTGGCCCGCGATGAGCAGTTCTTC. It specifies CASSLARDEQFF.

The V call is TRBV6-5, the J call TRBJ2-4, with 9 bases identical to TRBD1. The CDR3 is 14 amino acids. V shed 7 bases, J shed 3 bases, and the junction held 4 bases outside the gene matches. CDR1 is MNHEY, CDR2 SVGAGI, per germline. The CDR3 bases are TGTGCCAGCAATACAGGGGGCGGCAAAAACATTCAGTACTTC. This sequence encodes CASNTGGGKNIQYF.

This clone was counted many times. The chain employs TRBV28 and TRBJ2-1; a weak D match, TRBD2 (6 bases). Germline CDR1 MDHEN, CDR2 SYDVKM. V lost 5 bases, J lost 9 bases, and 14 bases lay in between. CDR3 length: 13 residues. The CDR3 nucleotides are TGTGCCAGCAGTGCCCCCGGGGGAGGTGAGCAGTTCTTC. It encodes CASSAPGGGEQFF.

The V and J genes are TRBV19 and TRBJ2-1; possible D gene TRBD1, 6 bases. CDR3 length: 15 amino acids. Germline CDR1 is LNHDA and CDR2 is SQIVND (reference sequence). The germline V and J ends were trimmed by 6 bases and 4 bases, with 16 bases remaining between them. The CDR3 protein is CASRPGQNPYNEQFF. The DNA for the CDR3 is TGTGCCAGTAGACCCGGACAGAACCCATACAATGAGCAGTTCTTC.

V is TRBV11-2 and J is TRBJ2-2; D is ambiguous. This CDR3 has 15 residues. The V end lost 3 bases, the J end lost 0 bases, and 8 bases lay between the germline ends. Germline CDR1 and CDR2: SGHAT and FQNNGV. The CDR3 loop is CASSFLLANTGELFF. DNA of the CDR3: TGTGCCAGCAGCTTTCTCCTCGCGAACACCGGGGAGCTGTTTTTT.

The V and J genes are TRBV9 and TRBJ1-2; maybe TRBD1 (5 bases). Germline V gives CDR1 SGDLS, CDR2 YYNGEE. With 4 bases removed from V and 4 bases from J, the gap between germline ends came to 14 bases. The CDR3 is 14 amino acids. The CDR3 sequence is CASSLADKLYGYTF. In DNA form, the CDR3 reads TGTGCCAGCAGCCTAGCGGACAAGCTCTATGGCTACACCTTC.

This clone came up many times. The chain recombines TRBV11-2 with TRBJ2-5, with D unclear. The CDR3 totals 14 residues. Germline CDR1 is SGHAT and CDR2 is FQNNGV. V shed 5 bases and J shed 4 bases, with 14 bases lying between them. The CDR3 nucleotides are TGTGCCAGCAGCCCAACTCCATCTAGAGAGACCCAGTACTTC. Residues: CASSPTPSRETQYF.

The chain employs TRBV7-9 and TRBJ2-6; D gene ambiguous. V lost 2 bases to trimming and J lost 0 bases, with 5 bases between them. The CDR3 has 15 amino acids. Germline V gene sequence: CDR1 SEHNR, CDR2 FQNEAQ (reference sequence). The CDR3: CASSLRLSGANVLTF. CDR3 nucleotides: TGTGCCAGCAGCTTAAGACTCTCTGGGGCCAACGTCCTGACTTTC. The full variable domain, its missing parts supplied by reference TRBV7-9 and TRBJ2-6, is DTGVSQNPRHKITKRGQNVTFRCDPISEHNRLYWYRQTLGQGPEFLTYFQNEAQLEKSRLLSDRFSAERPKGSFSTLEIQRTEQGDSAMYLCASSLRLSGANVLTFGAGSRLTVL.

This clone has more than one count but fewer than ten. J is TRBJ1-2 and V is TRBV2; TRBD1 matches 8 bases. The CDR3 covers 15 residues. Germline V lookup: CDR1 SNHLY, CDR2 FYNNEI. Losses at the gene ends were 7 bases for V and 7 bases for J; bases not matched to a gene: 14. DNA of the CDR3: TGTGCCAGCAACCCGGACAGGGCGGAATATAGTGGCTACACCTTC. Its translation is CASNPDRAEYSGYTF.

V gene TRBV2 combines with J gene TRBJ2-3; 10 bases line up with TRBD2. Per the germline V gene, CDR1 is SNHLY and CDR2 is FYNNEI. V gave up 8 bases and J gave up 4 bases; unmatched junction bases: 6. This CDR3 is 14 amino acids long. CDR3 region: CASRILAGADTQYF. CDR3 coding DNA: TGTGCCAGCCGTATCCTAGCGGGGGCAGATACGCAGTATTTT.

The V call is TRBV11-2, the J call TRBJ2-7, with D possibly TRBD2 on 7 matching bases. This CDR3 has 17 residues. V dropped 0 bases and J dropped 7 bases, with 22 bases sitting between them. Per the germline V gene, CDR1 is SGHAT and CDR2 is FQNNGV. The CDR3 nucleotides read TGTGCCAGCAGCTTAGATTCTGGTGTGGGAGGGGGGGAGGAGCAGTACTTC. Translation: CASSLDSGVGGGEEQYF.

The chain combines TRBV7-2 with TRBJ1-6; 7 bases align to TRBD1. The CDR3 loop spans 15 amino acids. Per germline, CDR1 SGHTA and CDR2 FQGNSA. Germline trimming cut 5 bases from V and 2 bases from J; bases unmatched to any gene: 3. The CDR3 DNA reads TGTGCCAGCAGCACGGGACAGACCTATAATTCACCCCTCCACTTT. This sequence encodes CASSTGQTYNSPLHF.

The table lists this clone with a few counts. The chain uses TRBV5-4 and TRBJ1-2; 7 bases agree with TRBD1. Germline CDR1 reads SGHNT; CDR2 reads YYREEE (reference sequence). The CDR3 has 15 residues. V shed 4 bases, J shed 4 bases, and the junction held 10 bases outside the gene matches. CDR3 coding DNA: TGTGCCAGCAGCGTCAAAACAGGGGTGGGCTATGGCTACACCTTC. Translating it yields CASSVKTGVGYGYTF.

The chain joins TRBV5-1 to TRBJ2-5, with D tentatively TRBD2 (7 bases). Trimming took 7 bases from V and 5 from J, leaving 18 bases between them. The CDR3 spans 14 residues. Germline lookup yields CDR1 SGHRS and CDR2 YFSETQ. The CDR3 sequence is CASSDGGAGETQYF. The DNA of the CDR3 is TGCGCCAGCTCAGATGGGGGGGCCGGGGAGACCCAGTACTTC.

The chain combines TRBV7-8 with TRBJ2-2; 8 positions match TRBD2. Germline CDR1 SGHVS, CDR2 FQNEAQ. CDR3 length: 17 residues. V was clipped by 5 bases and J by 0 bases; unmatched bases: 8. The CDR3 spells CASSIRAGAANTGELFF. The DNA of the CDR3 is TGTGCCAGCAGCATAAGAGCGGGAGCCGCGAACACCGGGGAGCTGTTTTTT.

This clone was counted only a few times. The rearrangement uses TRBV5-1 and TRBJ2-5, with 7 bases matching TRBD1. Trimming removed 3 bases from V and 4 bases from J; junction bases left unmatched: 9. CDR1 and CDR2 from the germline V gene are SGHRS and YFSETQ. The CDR3 has 15 amino acids. The CDR3 sequence: CASSSEQGIVETQYF. CDR3 coding DNA: TGCGCCAGCAGCTCTGAACAGGGGATAGTAGAGACCCAGTACTTC. The full variable domain, its missing parts supplied by reference TRBV5-1 and TRBJ2-5, is KAGVTQTPRYLIKTRGQQVTLSCSPISGHRSVSWYQQTPGQGLQFLFEYFSETQRNKGNFPGRFSGRQFSNSRSEMNVSTLELGDSALYLCASSSEQGIVETQYFGPGTRLLVL.

The chain recombines TRBV7-7 with TRBJ2-5; 8 bases align to TRBD1. The germline CDR1 and CDR2 sequences are SSHAT and FNYEAQ (reference sequence). This CDR3 has 14 residues. V shed 6 bases, J shed 5 bases, and the junction held 8 bases outside the gene matches. The DNA of the CDR3 is TGTGCCAGCAGTTCCGGACAGGGAATGGAGACCCAGTACTTC. It yields the protein CASSSGQGMETQYF. Based on the CDR3 plus reference TRBV7-7 and TRBJ2-5, the full variable domain is GAGVSQSPRYKVTKRGQDVTLRCDPISSHATLYWYQQALGQGPEFLTYFNYEAQPDKSGLPSDRFSAERPEGSISTLTIQRTEQRDSAMYRCASSSGQGMETQYFGPGTRLLVL.

Ten or more counts support this clone. CDR3: CASSVTGNAQETQYF. The CDR3 DNA is TGTGCCAGCAGCGTGACAGGGAACGCGCAAGAGACCCAGTACTTC. The chain carries TRBV7-2 and TRBJ2-5, with 7 bases lining up with TRBD1. V shed 5 bases, J shed 2 bases, and the junction held 8 bases outside the gene matches. Germline values: CDR1 SGHTA, CDR2 FQGNSA. The CDR3 has 15 residues.

The rearrangement joins TRBV7-2 to TRBJ2-3; tentatively, D is TRBD1 (6 bases). V lost 5 bases and J lost 5, with 11 bases in between. The CDR3 spans 13 residues. CDR1 is SGHTA, CDR2 FQGNSA, per germline. CDR3 region: CASSPTGRDTQYF. CDR3 DNA: TGTGCCAGCAGCCCGACAGGTAGAGATACGCAGTATTTT.

The gene calls are TRBV27 and TRBJ1-5; D remains unclear. The ends were cut back, 2 bases at V and 0 bases at J, with 8 bases in the middle. Germline CDR1 reads MNHEY; CDR2 reads SMNVEV (reference sequence). The CDR3 has 15 amino acids. This chain's CDR3 is CASSLGVNSNQPQHF. CDR3 DNA: TGTGCCAGCAGTTTAGGAGTGAATAGCAATCAGCCCCAGCATTTT.

This chain connects TRBV5-1 to TRBJ2-5; D may be TRBD2 (6 bases). The CDR3 sequence is 15 residues long. V was shortened by 0 bases and J by 3 bases, with 12 bases between the two germline ends. CDR1 and CDR2 from the germline V gene are SGHRS and YFSETQ. DNA for the CDR3: TGCGCCAGCAGCTTGGCGGAGGGGACGGAAGAGACCCAGTACTTC. Encoded protein: CASSLAEGTEETQYF.

This clone was observed a few times. The chain links TRBV5-4 to TRBJ1-6, with 7 bases identical to TRBD1. Germline-derived CDR1 and CDR2 are SGHNT and YYREEE (reference sequence). V shed 3 bases, J shed 9 bases, and the junction held 12 bases outside the gene matches. There are 16 residues in the CDR3. The CDR3 DNA follows: TGTGCCAGCAGCTCGGGGGCCGGGACAGAAGGTTCACCCCTCCACTTT. Translated: CASSSGAGTEGSPLHF.

The chain uses TRBV21-1 and TRBJ2-2; TRBD1, the table's D call, lacks a check against the DNA. TRBV21-1 is a pseudogene locus. The CDR3 extends over 13 amino acids. CDR3 region: CARTTANTGELFF. The DNA of the CDR3 is TGTGCCAGGACAACCGCGAACACCGGGGAGCTGTTTTTT.